Given below is one T cell receptor (beta chain) in context. What it binds is not known. The CDR3 loop spans 15 amino acids. V was shortened by 0 bases and J by 0 bases, with 10 bases between the two germline ends. The germline V gene encodes CDR1 DFQATT and CDR2 SNEGSKA (reference sequence). Through a sample-barcoded 5' primer and a J-beta primer mix, a second PCR was run for about 7 to 12 cycles. TCRdb fed the 5' RACE reads into MiXCR, producing one record per CDR3 protein. The sample has about 1,800,000 distinct CDR3 sequences, 28% seen once. The data were obtained in a study of blood T cells in healthy people across ages. Findings and limits, study-wide: Long-lived and aged donors differed, with more naive CD4+ cells and higher diversity in the long-lived.

The rearrangement links TRBV20-1 to TRBJ2-3, with no clear D. The clonotype was recovered from a woman younger than 45 in good health. The sample taken for sequencing was blood. The CDR3 here is CSAREPHSSTDTQYF. The CDR3 DNA follows: TGCAGTGCTAGAGAACCGCACTCTAGCACAGATACGCAGTATTTT.